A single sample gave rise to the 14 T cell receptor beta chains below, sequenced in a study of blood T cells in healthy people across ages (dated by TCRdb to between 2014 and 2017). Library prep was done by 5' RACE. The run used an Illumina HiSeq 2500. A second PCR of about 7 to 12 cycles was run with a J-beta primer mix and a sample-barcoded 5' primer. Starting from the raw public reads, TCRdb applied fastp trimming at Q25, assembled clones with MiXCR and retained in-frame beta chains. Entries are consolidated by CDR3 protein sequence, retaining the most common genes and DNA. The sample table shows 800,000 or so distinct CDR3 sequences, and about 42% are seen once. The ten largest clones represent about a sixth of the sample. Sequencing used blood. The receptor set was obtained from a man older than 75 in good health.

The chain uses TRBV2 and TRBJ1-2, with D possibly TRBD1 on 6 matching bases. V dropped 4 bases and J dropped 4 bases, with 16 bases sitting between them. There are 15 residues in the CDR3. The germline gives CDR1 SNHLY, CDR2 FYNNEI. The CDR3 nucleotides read TGTGCCAGCAGTGGAGTTGGGGGGCAGATCTATGGCTACACCTTC. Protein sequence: CASSGVGGQIYGYTF. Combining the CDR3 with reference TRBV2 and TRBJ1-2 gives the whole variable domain EPEVTQTPSHQVTQMGQEVILRCVPISNHLYFYWYRQILGQKVEFLVSFYNNEISEKSEIFDDQFSVERPDGSNFTLKIRSTKLEDSAMYFCASSGVGGQIYGYTFGSGTRLTVV.

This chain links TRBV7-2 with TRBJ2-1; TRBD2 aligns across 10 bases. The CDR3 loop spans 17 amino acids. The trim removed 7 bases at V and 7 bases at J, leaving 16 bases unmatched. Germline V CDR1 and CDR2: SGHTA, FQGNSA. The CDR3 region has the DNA TGTGCCAGCAACTCTCTAATATTAGCGGGAGGAGCTAATGAGCAGTTCTTC. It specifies CASNSLILAGGANEQFF. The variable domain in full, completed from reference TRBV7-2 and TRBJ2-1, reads GAGVSQSPSNKVTEKGKDVELRCDPISGHTALYWYRQSLGQGLEFLIYFQGNSAPDKSGLPSDRFSAERTGGSVSTLTIQRTQQEDSAVYLCASNSLILAGGANEQFFGPGTRLTVL.

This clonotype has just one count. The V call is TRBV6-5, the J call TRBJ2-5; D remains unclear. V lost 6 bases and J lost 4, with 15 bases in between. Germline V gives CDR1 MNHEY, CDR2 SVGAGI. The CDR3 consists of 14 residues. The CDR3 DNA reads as TGTGCCAGCAGCCCGCGTGGGAAGGGAGAGACCCAGTACTTC. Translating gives CASSPRGKGETQYF.

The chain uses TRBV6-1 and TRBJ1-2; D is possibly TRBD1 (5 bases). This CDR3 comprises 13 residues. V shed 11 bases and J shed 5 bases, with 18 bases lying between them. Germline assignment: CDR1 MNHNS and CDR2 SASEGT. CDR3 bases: TGTGCCGCAGGAGGGGTTCGATTTTATGGCTACACCTTC. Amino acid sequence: CAAGGVRFYGYTF.

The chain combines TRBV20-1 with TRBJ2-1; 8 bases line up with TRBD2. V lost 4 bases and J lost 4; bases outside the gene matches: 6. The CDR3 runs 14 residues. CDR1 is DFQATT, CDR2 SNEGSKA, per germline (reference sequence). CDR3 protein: CSANLAGQYNEQFF. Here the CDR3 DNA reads TGCAGTGCTAACTTAGCGGGGCAATACAATGAGCAGTTCTTC.

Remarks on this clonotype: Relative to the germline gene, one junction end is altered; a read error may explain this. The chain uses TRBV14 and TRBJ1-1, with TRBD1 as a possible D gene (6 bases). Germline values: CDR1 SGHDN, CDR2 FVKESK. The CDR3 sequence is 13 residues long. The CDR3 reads CASSPGGDTEAFF. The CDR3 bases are TGTGCCAGCAGCCCCGGAGGGGACACCGAAGCTTTCTTT.

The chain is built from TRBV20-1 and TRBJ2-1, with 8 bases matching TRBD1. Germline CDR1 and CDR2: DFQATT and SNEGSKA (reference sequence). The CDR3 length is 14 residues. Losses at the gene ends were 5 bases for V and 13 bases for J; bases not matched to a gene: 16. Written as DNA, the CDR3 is TGCAGTGCTTCCGACAGGGGACGGGAAGAGACCCAGTTCTTC. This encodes CSASDRGREETQFF.

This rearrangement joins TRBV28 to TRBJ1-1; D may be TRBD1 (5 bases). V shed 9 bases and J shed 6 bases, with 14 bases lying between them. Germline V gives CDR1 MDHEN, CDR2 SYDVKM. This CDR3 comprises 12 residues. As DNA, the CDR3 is TGTGCCAGGGACAACGCAAGAGCTGAAGCTTTCTTT. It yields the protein CARDNARAEAFF.

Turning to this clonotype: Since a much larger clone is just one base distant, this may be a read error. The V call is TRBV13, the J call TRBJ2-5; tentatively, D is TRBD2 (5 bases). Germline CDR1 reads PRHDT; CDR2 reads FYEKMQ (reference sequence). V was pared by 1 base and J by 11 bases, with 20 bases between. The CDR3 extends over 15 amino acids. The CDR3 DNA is TGTGCCAGCAGCTTAGCGGCCCAGCGGAATTACAAGCAGTACTTC. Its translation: CASSLAAQRNYKQYF.

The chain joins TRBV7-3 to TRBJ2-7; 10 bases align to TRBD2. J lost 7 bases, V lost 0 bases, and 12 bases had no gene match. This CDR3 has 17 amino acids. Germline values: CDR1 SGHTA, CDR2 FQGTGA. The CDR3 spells CASSLTSWTSGNNEQYF. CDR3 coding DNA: TGTGCCAGCAGCTTAACGTCGTGGACTAGCGGAAACAATGAGCAGTACTTC.

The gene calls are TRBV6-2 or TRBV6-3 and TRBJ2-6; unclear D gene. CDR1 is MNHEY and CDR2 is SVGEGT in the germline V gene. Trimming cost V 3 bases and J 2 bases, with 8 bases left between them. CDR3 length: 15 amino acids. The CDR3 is CASSYGVTGANVLTF. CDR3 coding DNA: TGTGCCAGCAGTTATGGAGTGACTGGGGCCAACGTCCTGACTTTC.

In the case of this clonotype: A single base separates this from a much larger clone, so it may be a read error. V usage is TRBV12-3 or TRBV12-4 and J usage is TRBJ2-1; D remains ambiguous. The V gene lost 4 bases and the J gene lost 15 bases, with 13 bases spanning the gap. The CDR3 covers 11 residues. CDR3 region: CASSSTQNAFF. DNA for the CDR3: TGTGCCAGCAGTTCCACTCAGAACGCGTTCTTC.

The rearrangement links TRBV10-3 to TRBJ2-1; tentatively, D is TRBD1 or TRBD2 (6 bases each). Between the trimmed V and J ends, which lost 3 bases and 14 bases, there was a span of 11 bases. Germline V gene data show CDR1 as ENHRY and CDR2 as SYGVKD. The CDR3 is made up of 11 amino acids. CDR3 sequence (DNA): TGTGCCATCAGTGACGGGGGCGGGGAGTTCTTC. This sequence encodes CAISDGGGEFF.

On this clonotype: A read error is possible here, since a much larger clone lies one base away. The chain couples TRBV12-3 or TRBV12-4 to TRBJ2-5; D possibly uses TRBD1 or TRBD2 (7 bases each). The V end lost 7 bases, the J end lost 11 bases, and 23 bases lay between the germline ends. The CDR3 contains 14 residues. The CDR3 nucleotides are TGTGCCAGCACCCAGGGGGGGGCCTACAATGAGCAGTACTTC. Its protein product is CASTQGGAYNEQYF.